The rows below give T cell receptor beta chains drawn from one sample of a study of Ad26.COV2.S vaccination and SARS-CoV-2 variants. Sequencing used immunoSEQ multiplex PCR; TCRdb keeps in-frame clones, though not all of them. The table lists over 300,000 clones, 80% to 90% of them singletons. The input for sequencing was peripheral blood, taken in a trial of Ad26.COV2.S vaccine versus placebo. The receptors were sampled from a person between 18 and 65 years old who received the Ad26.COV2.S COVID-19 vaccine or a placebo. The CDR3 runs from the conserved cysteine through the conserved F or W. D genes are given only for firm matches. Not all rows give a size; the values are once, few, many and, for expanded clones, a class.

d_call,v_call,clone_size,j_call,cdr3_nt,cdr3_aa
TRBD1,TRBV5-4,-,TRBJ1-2,TGTGCCAGCAGCCGACCTTCGGACAGGTTCTATGGCTACACCTTC,CASSRPSDRFYGYTF
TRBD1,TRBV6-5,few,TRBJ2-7,TGTGCCAGCAGAGGGGGCAGGGAGCAGTACTTC,CASRGGREQYF
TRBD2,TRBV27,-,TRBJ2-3,TGTGCCAGCAGTGAGAGGACTAGCGGGGTTAGCACAGATACGCAGTATTTT,CASSERTSGVSTDTQYF
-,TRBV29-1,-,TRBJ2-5,TGCAGCGTTGAGGTCATACATATTACAAAGTACCAAGAGACCCAGTACTTC,CSVEVIHITKYQETQYF
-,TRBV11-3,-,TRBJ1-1,TGTGCCAGCAGGTTTGGGAACACTGAAGCTTTCTTT,CASRFGNTEAFF
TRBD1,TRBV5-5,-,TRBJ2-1,TGTGCCAGCAGCCAACAGGGGGGAAATGAGCAGTTCTTC,CASSQQGGNEQFF
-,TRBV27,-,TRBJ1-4,TGTGCCAGCAGTTTATGGGCGGGAGCGAAACTGTTTTTT,CASSLWAGAKLFF
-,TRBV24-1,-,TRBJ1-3,TGTGCCACCCTACTTACCGGCTCTGGAAACACCATATATTTT,CATLLTGSGNTIYF
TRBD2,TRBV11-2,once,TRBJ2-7,TGTGCCAGCAGCCGAAGGACTAGCGCTATAGATTACGAGCAGTACTTC,CASSRRTSAIDYEQYF
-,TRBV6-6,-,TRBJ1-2,TGTGCCAGCAGTCGGACCCCGTATGGCTACACCTTC,CASSRTPYGYTF
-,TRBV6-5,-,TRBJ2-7,TGTGCCAGCAGCCAACAGATTCAGGGAGAGCAGTACTTC,CASSQQIQGEQYF
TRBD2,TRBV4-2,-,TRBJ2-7,TGTGCCAGCAGCCAAGTTGCTAGCGGGAGGGCAAGGGAGCAGTACTTC,CASSQVASGRAREQYF
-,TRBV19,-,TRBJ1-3,TGTGCCAGTAGTATGGGCAGGTTTGGAAACACCATATATTTT,CASSMGRFGNTIYF
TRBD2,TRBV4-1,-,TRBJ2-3,TGCGCCAGCAGCCAAGTAGTGACTAGCGGGAGTCCCACAGATACGCAGTATTTT,CASSQVVTSGSPTDTQYF
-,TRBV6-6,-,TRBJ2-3,TGTGCCAGCACCTTGGGGGGTGCAGGTAGCACAGATACGCAGTATTTT,CASTLGGAGSTDTQYF
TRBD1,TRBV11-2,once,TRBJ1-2,TGTGCCAGCAGACACCTACAGGGGGACTATGGCTACACCTTC,CASRHLQGDYGYTF
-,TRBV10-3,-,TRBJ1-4,TGTGCCATCAGTCCTGACAGCTACAATGAAAAACTGTTTTTT,CAISPDSYNEKLFF
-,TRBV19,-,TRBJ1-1,TGTGCCAGTAGTAAGTTATGGGGGGGCCTCACTGAAGCTTTCTTT,CASSKLWGGLTEAFF
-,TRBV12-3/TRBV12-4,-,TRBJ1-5,TGTGCCAGCAACCTCAGCAATCAGCCCCAGCATTTT,CASNLSNQPQHF
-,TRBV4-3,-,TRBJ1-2,TGCGCCAGCAGACGGGCGGGGGGGCAAGCCTATGGCTACACCTTC,CASRRAGGQAYGYTF
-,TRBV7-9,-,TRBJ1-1,TGTGCCAGCAGCTTATTCGCTTGGCGGGGGGCGACGAGAACTGAAGCTTTCTTT,CASSLFAWRGATRTEAFF
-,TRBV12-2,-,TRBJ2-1,TGTGCAAGTCGCTTAGGTCGGACTACTATCACCCAGAGCTCCTACAATGAGCAGTTCTTC,CASRLGRTTITQSSYNEQFF
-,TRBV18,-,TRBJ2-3,TGTGCCAGCTCCCCTTTGGGCACAGATACGCAGTATTTT,CASSPLGTDTQYF
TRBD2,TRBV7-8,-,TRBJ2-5,TGTGCCAGCAGCTGGGGGGGACGCGGAGAGACCCAGTACTTC,CASSWGGRGETQYF
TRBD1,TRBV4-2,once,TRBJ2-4,TGTGCCAGCAGCCGGAGGGCCTCGGGACAGGGGGCGCTCCCGCCGAACATTCAGTACTTC,CASSRRASGQGALPPNIQYF
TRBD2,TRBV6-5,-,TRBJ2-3,TGTGCCAGCAGCCAACGCCTAGCGGGAGTTGATACGCAGTATTTT,CASSQRLAGVDTQYF
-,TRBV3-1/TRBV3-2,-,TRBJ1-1,TGTGCCAGCAGCCAAGTCCCATACACTGAAGCTTTCTTT,CASSQVPYTEAFF
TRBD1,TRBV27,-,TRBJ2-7,TGTGCCAGCAGTTACTCGGGACAGGCCTACGAGCAGTACTTC,CASSYSGQAYEQYF
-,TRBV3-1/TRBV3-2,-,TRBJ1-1,TGTGCCAGCAGCCCCAGCGGGACTCCGAACACTGAAGCTTTCTTT,CASSPSGTPNTEAFF
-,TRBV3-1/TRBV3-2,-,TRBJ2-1,TGTGCCAGCAGCCAAGCTACGTTGGGGCAGTTCTTC,CASSQATLGQFF
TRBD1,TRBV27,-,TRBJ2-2,TGTGCCAGCAGGGCCGGGACAGTGAACACCGGGGAGCTGTTTTTT,CASRAGTVNTGELFF
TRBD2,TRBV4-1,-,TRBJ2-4,TGCGCCAGCAGCCAAGTGGGACTAGGGAAAAACATTCAGTACTTC,CASSQVGLGKNIQYF
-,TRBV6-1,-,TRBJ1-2,TGTGCCAGCAGTGAACAGCAGGGTGACTATGGCTACACCTTC,CASSEQQGDYGYTF
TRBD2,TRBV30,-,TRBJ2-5,TGTGCCTGGGGTCCGGGACTAGCGGGGCAAACCCAGTACTTC,CAWGPGLAGQTQYF
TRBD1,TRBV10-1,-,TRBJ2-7,TGCGCCAGCAGTGAACGGACAGGCTCCTACGAGCAGTACTTC,CASSERTGSYEQYF
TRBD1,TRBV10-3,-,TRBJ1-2,TGTGCCATCGCGAGGGGGACAGACCCGAGAGGAGGCTACACCTTC,CAIARGTDPRGGYTF
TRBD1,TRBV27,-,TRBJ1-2,TGTGCCAGCAGTTTAGCAGGGACAGGGAGTGCCTATGGCTACACCTTC,CASSLAGTGSAYGYTF
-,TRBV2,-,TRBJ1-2,TGTGCCAGCAGTGAAACCCACCAAGGAGGCTACACCTTC,CASSETHQGGYTF
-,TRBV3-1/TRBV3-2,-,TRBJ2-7,TGTGCCAGCAGCCGCAAGATGGGTGGCGGGATGTCGTACGAGCAGTACTTC,CASSRKMGGGMSYEQYF